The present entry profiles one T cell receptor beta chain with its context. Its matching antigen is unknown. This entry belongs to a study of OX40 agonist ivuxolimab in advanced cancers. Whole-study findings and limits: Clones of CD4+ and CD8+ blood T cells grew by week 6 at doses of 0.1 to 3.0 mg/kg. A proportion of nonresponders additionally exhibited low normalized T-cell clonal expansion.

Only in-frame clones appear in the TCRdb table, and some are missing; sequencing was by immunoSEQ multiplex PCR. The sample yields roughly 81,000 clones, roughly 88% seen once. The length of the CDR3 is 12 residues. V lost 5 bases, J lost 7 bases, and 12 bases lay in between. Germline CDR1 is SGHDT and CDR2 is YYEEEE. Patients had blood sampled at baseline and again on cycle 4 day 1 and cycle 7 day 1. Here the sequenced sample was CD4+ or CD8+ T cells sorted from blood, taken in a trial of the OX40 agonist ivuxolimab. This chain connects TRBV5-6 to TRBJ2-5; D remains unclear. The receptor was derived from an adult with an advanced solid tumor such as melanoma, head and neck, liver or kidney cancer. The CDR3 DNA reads TGTGCCAGCAGTTCCCCTCCACGGACCCAGTACTTC. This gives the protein CASSSPPRTQYF.